Detailed here is one T cell receptor beta chain. Antigen unknown. Carried by the TCR beta cDNA libraries were unique molecular identifiers. Input amounts of about 0.95 to 10 million T cells were used. These gave around 500,000 cDNA molecules, so each molecule approximated one T cell. MiXCR, applied by TCRdb to the PCR reads, yields one record per CDR3 protein. The table includes approximately 160,000 distinct CDR3 sequences, roughly 31% detected once. From germline, CDR1 is SGHRS and CDR2 YFSETQ. The CDR3 totals 16 residues. V was pared by 2 bases and J by 0 bases, with 7 bases of the junction left unmatched. The data are from a study of post-analysis software for immune sequencing data. Study conclusions and caveats: In patients, TRBV5-6, TRBV5-1 and TRBV20-1 belonged to roughly five TRBV segments found more frequently than in controls. Multiple sclerosis was associated with a significant reduction in normalized Chao1 diversity relative to controls. Strong co-clustering by F measure linked samples that shared a preparation batch.

This TCR was recovered from a girl aged 10 to 17 with multiple sclerosis. Sequencing was carried out using blood. The J gene is TRBJ1-1, the V gene TRBV5-1; the match to TRBD1 covers 7 bases. In DNA, the CDR3 is TGCGCCAGCAGCTTTTACAGGGGCCTAATGAACACTGAAGCTTTCTTT. Translation gives CASSFYRGLMNTEAFF. The whole variable domain, filled in from reference TRBV5-1 and TRBJ1-1, reads KAGVTQTPRYLIKTRGQQVTLSCSPISGHRSVSWYQQTPGQGLQFLFEYFSETQRNKGNFPGRFSGRQFSNSRSEMNVSTLELGDSALYLCASSFYRGLMNTEAFFGQGTRLTVV.